The 21 T cell receptor beta chains given below trace back to one sample, sequenced in a study of T cells in Graves' hyperthyroidism and ophthalmopathy. Amplification targeted TCR beta CDR3 regions from RNA transcripts. An initial round of RT-PCR targeting the TCR CDR3 relied on the HTBI primer set. One entry per CDR3 protein results from TCRdb running MiXCR on the multiplex PCR reads. The sample carries around 280,000 distinct CDR3 sequences, approximately 13% recorded once. The specimen was blood. Receptor source: a woman aged 40 to 55 with Graves' hyperthyroidism.

This clonotype was recorded many times. This chain uses TRBV6-1 with TRBJ1-2; D gene unclear. Germline V gene sequence: CDR1 MNHNS, CDR2 SASEGT. The V end was cut by 7 bases, the J end by 6 bases, with 18 bases between. The CDR3 extends over 14 amino acids. For the CDR3, the DNA is TGTGCCAGCACCTACTGGACGGGAAAGGATGGCTACACCTTC. Its translation is CASTYWTGKDGYTF.

This clonotype was seen at least ten times. This chain joins TRBV2 and TRBJ1-1; D is undetermined. Trimming stripped 6 bases from V and 5 bases from J, with 13 bases between. The CDR3 contains 13 residues. Looked up from germline, CDR1 is SNHLY and CDR2 is FYNNEI. As DNA, the CDR3 is TGTGCCAGCAGGACCCTTGACGAGACTGAAGCTTTCTTT. Translation gives CASRTLDETEAFF.

The table lists this clonotype with many counts. V usage is TRBV20-1 and J usage is TRBJ2-7; D gene ambiguous. Trimming stripped 2 bases from V and 5 bases from J, with 13 bases between. The CDR3 sequence is 13 residues long. The V gene's germline CDR1 is DFQATT and CDR2 SNEGSKA (reference sequence). Here the CDR3 reads CSARSPFRDEQYF. The DNA for the CDR3 is TGCAGTGCTAGATCCCCCTTTAGGGACGAGCAGTACTTC.

The rearrangement joins TRBV7-9 to TRBJ1-3; 9 bases match TRBD1. The V gene end was trimmed by 6 bases and the J gene end by 2 bases; junction bases not matched to a gene: 5. This CDR3 comprises 15 residues. Germline V CDR1 and CDR2: SEHNR, FQNEAQ (reference sequence). DNA for the CDR3: TGTGCCAGCAGACGACAGGGGGACCCTGGAAACACCATATATTTT. Protein sequence: CASRRQGDPGNTIYF.

This clonotype occurred many times. As DNA, the CDR3 is TGCAGTGCTAGAAGGTCGGCGGGTGAGCAGTTCTTC. This encodes CSARRSAGEQFF. J is TRBJ2-1 and V is TRBV20-1; possible D gene TRBD2, 5 bases. The CDR3 totals 12 residues. Trimming took 2 bases from V and 9 from J, leaving 11 bases between them. In germline, CDR1 is DFQATT, CDR2 SNEGSKA (reference sequence).

The genes are TRBV19 and TRBJ2-1, with 8 bases identical to TRBD2. V trimming: 7 bases; J trimming: 7 bases; junction bases outside the gene matches: 18. In germline, CDR1 is LNHDA, CDR2 SQIVND (reference sequence). This CDR3 region has 17 residues. As DNA, the CDR3 is TGTGCCAGTACCCCCCAGGCAACTAGCGGCCCGACAAATGAGCAGTTCTTC. Its translation is CASTPQATSGPTNEQFF. Based on the CDR3 plus reference TRBV19 and TRBJ2-1, the full variable domain is DGGITQSPKYLFRKEGQNVTLSCEQNLNHDAMYWYRQDPGQGLRLIYYSQIVNDFQKGDIAEGYSVSREKKESFPLTVTSAQKNPTAFYLCASTPQATSGPTNEQFFGPGTRLTVL.

The chain joins TRBV19 to TRBJ2-2; 8 bases match TRBD2. The CDR3 loop spans 15 amino acids. Per the germline V gene, CDR1 is LNHDA and CDR2 is SQIVND (reference sequence). V lost 3 bases, J lost 1 base, and 1 base stayed unmatched. CDR3 in amino acids: CASSILAGNTGELFF. CDR3 nucleotide sequence: TGTGCCAGTAGTATTCTAGCGGGGAACACCGGGGAGCTGTTTTTT.

This clonotype appeared many times. The chain employs TRBV6-1 and TRBJ2-5, with 7 bases aligning to TRBD2. The germline V gene has CDR1 MNHNS and CDR2 SASEGT. J lost 5 bases, V lost 5 bases, and 5 bases had no gene match. The CDR3 loop spans 13 amino acids. For the CDR3, the DNA is TGTGCCAGCAGTATCGACGGGGGGGAGACCCAGTACTTC. Protein: CASSIDGGETQYF.

This chain links TRBV9 with TRBJ1-4; tentative D call: TRBD1 (6 bases). V dropped 3 bases and J dropped 5 bases, with 20 bases sitting between them. The germline V gene has CDR1 SGDLS and CDR2 YYNGEE. The CDR3 is made up of 17 amino acids. The CDR3 DNA follows: TGTGCCAGCAGCGCCCTATCGAAGGGGGGGGACAATGAAAAACTGTTTTTT. Residues: CASSALSKGGDNEKLFF.

The chain has TRBV12-5 and TRBJ1-2, with D perhaps TRBD1 (5 bases). CDR3 size: 15 residues. CDR1 LGHNT and CDR2 FRNRAP come from the germline V gene. Trimming pared 2 bases from V and 7 bases from J, leaving 17 bases between. The CDR3 nucleotides are TGTGCTAGTGGTTTGTTTGGCGGGGGTTTGGGTGGCTACACCTTC. Translated: CASGLFGGGLGGYTF.

The rearrangement joins TRBV20-1 to TRBJ1-6; possible D gene TRBD1, 5 bases. The CDR3 spans 14 residues. The V gene lost 7 bases and the J gene lost 7 bases, with 17 bases spanning the gap. Germline V gene sequence: CDR1 DFQATT, CDR2 SNEGSKA (reference sequence). The CDR3 loop reads CSGSQDRVNSPLHF. In DNA form, the CDR3 reads TGCAGTGGTTCTCAAGACAGAGTAAATTCACCCCTCCACTTT.

At least ten counts were recorded for this clonotype. The rearrangement uses TRBV2 and TRBJ1-2, with D unresolved. The CDR3 loop spans 12 amino acids. In germline, CDR1 is SNHLY, CDR2 FYNNEI. Trimming took off 10 bases at V and 2 bases at J, with 11 bases between the two ends. For the CDR3, the DNA is TGTGCCACCGCGGGGTCCAACTATGGCTACACCTTC. Protein sequence: CATAGSNYGYTF. The full variable domain, its missing parts supplied by reference TRBV2 and TRBJ1-2, is EPEVTQTPSHQVTQMGQEVILRCVPISNHLYFYWYRQILGQKVEFLVSFYNNEISEKSEIFDDQFSVERPDGSNFTLKIRSTKLEDSAMYFCATAGSNYGYTFGSGTRLTVV.

This clonotype showed up many times. The chain carries TRBV20-1 and TRBJ1-1, with 7 bases aligning to TRBD1. There are 11 residues in the CDR3. Germline CDR1 is DFQATT and CDR2 is SNEGSKA (reference sequence). V was clipped by 5 bases and J by 8 bases; unmatched bases: 5. CDR3 region: CSAQGTVEAFF. The CDR3 coding sequence is TGCAGTGCTCAAGGGACAGTCGAAGCTTTCTTT.

In this sample, this clonotype turned up a few times. The chain joins TRBV6-5 to TRBJ2-7, with unresolved D. Near its end, the DNA agrees better with TRBJ2-1, so the J call may be wrong. This CDR3 contains 15 residues. Germline V gene data show CDR1 as MNHEY and CDR2 as SVGAGI. In DNA, the CDR3 is TGTGCCAGCAGTTACTCGACCGGGCCAACTTACGAGCAGTTCTTC. It translates to CASSYSTGPTYEQFF.

In this sample, this clonotype turned up many times. V usage is TRBV6-6 and J usage is TRBJ1-3; 7 bases align to TRBD1. Germline CDR1 is MNHNY and CDR2 is SVGAGI (reference sequence). The CDR3 contains 15 residues. The V segment lost 2 bases and the J segment 8 bases; nucleotides outside the gene matches: 9. The CDR3 nucleotides are TGTGCCAGCAGTTACGGGAGGGGGCGAAGGGACACCATATATTTT. Its translation is CASSYGRGRRDTIYF.

This clonotype was picked up many times. The chain recombines TRBV18 with TRBJ2-5; D is unresolved. CDR1 is KGHSH and CDR2 is LQKENI in the germline V gene. The CDR3 has 14 amino acids. Trimming pared 3 bases from V and 3 bases from J, leaving 11 bases between. The CDR3 bases are TGTGCCAGCTCACCTGGAGTAGCTGAAGAGACCCAGTACTTC. Protein: CASSPGVAEETQYF.

This clonotype was seen many times. The genes are TRBV20-1 and TRBJ1-5; D remains unclear. V lost 6 bases and J lost 3, with 12 bases in between. The CDR3 has 13 residues. CDR1 and CDR2 (germline): DFQATT, SNEGSKA (reference sequence). CDR3 sequence reads: CSAIRGVNQPQHF. The CDR3 coding sequence is TGCAGTGCCATCCGGGGTGTCAATCAGCCCCAGCATTTT.

The chain has TRBV20-1 and TRBJ2-1; TRBD2 matches 9 bases. The V gene end was trimmed by 5 bases and the J gene end by 0 bases; junction bases not matched to a gene: 5. This CDR3 is built from 15 residues. CDR1 is DFQATT and CDR2 is SNEGSKA in the germline V gene (reference sequence). The CDR3 nucleotides are TGCAGTGCTGCCCGTAGCGGGAGCTCCTACAATGAGCAGTTCTTC. Translated, it gives CSAARSGSSYNEQFF.

This clonotype was observed many times. The rearrangement joins TRBV12-3 or TRBV12-4 to TRBJ1-5; 7 bases map to TRBD1. V shed 5 bases, J shed 0 bases, and the junction held 7 bases outside the gene matches. This CDR3 is 16 amino acids long. In DNA form, the CDR3 reads TGTGCCAGCAGTCATCGGCAGGGGGATAGCAATCAGCCCCAGCATTTT. The encoded protein is CASSHRQGDSNQPQHF.

CDR3 amino acids: CASSFSWTGSGEQFF. CDR3 bases: TGTGCCAGCAGCTTCTCTTGGACAGGGTCGGGTGAGCAGTTCTTC. V and J are TRBV7-2 and TRBJ2-1, with 8 bases fitting TRBD1. V was clipped by 3 bases and J by 9 bases; unmatched bases: 10. Germline loops: CDR1 SGHTA, CDR2 FQGNSA. The CDR3 is made up of 15 amino acids.

Ten or more counts support this clonotype. The CDR3 spells CASQGQGADTQYF. CDR3 nucleotide sequence: TGTGCCAGCCAGGGACAGGGGGCGGATACGCAGTATTTT. V gene TRBV2 combines with J gene TRBJ2-3, with 12 bases that match TRBD1. The CDR3 is made up of 13 amino acids. The germline gives CDR1 SNHLY, CDR2 FYNNEI. J lost 6 bases, V lost 8 bases, and 3 bases had no gene match.